A single sample gave rise to the 7 T cell receptor beta chains below, sequenced in a study of identical twins. TCRdb re-called the 5' RACE reads through MiXCR, storing one row per CDR3 protein. The sample yields a few hundred thousand distinct CDR3 sequences, 15% seen once. The same data also contributed to another study, on yellow fever vaccine responses in identical twins.

Sequencing input: CD4+ T cells sorted from blood. The receptors here all came from a woman aged 18 to 35 in good health.

The gene calls are TRBV28 and TRBJ2-2, with D tentatively TRBD1 (5 bases). This CDR3 comprises 13 residues. Per the germline V gene, CDR1 is MDHEN and CDR2 is SYDVKM. Trimming removed 5 bases at V and 6 bases at J, with 10 bases between. CDR3 in DNA: TGTGCCAGCAGTATCAGGGTCCCCGGGGAGCTGTTTTTT. Encoded protein: CASSIRVPGELFF.

The V and J genes are TRBV10-2 and TRBJ2-2; perhaps TRBD1 as D (6 bases). V lost 5 bases and J lost 5, with 15 bases in between. The germline gives CDR1 WSHSY, CDR2 SAAADI. The CDR3 totals 15 residues. The DNA of the CDR3 is TGCGCCAGCAGTAGAGACAGGACCATTACCGGGGAGCTGTTTTTT. Amino acids: CASSRDRTITGELFF.

The chain uses TRBV24-1 and TRBJ1-1; no reliable D call. Germline V CDR1 and CDR2: KGHDR, SFDVKD. This CDR3 region has 15 residues. V lost 3 bases and J lost 1, with 11 bases in between. CDR3 sequence reads: CATSDGGLPNTEAFF. In nucleotides, the CDR3 is TGTGCCACCAGTGATGGTGGACTGCCGAACACTGAAGCTTTCTTT.

The chain is built from TRBV20-1 and TRBJ1-2, with D hard to call. The germline CDR1 and CDR2 sequences are DFQATT and SNEGSKA (reference sequence). The CDR3 extends over 13 amino acids. The V and J ends lost 4 bases and 2 bases respectively, with 11 bases between them. CDR3 protein: CSATELGNYGYTF. As DNA, the CDR3 is TGCAGTGCTACGGAATTAGGGAACTATGGCTACACCTTC.

The chain combines TRBV5-1 with TRBJ2-3; D possibly corresponds to TRBD2 (6 bases). V dropped 2 bases and J dropped 4 bases, with 23 bases sitting between them. Per the germline V gene, CDR1 is SGHRS and CDR2 is YFSETQ. The CDR3 loop spans 18 amino acids. The CDR3 nucleotides read TGCGCCAGCAGCTTCCCTCGAGTCGGGGGATCGCGCCCAGATACGCAGTATTTT. It yields the protein CASSFPRVGGSRPDTQYF.

The chain links TRBV2 to TRBJ2-4, with 8 bases identical to TRBD1. The V segment lost 6 bases and the J segment 2 bases; nucleotides outside the gene matches: 6. Germline V gives CDR1 SNHLY, CDR2 FYNNEI. CDR3 size: 15 residues. The CDR3: CASRRQGTSKNIQYF. Written as DNA, the CDR3 is TGTGCCAGCAGGAGACAGGGGACTTCCAAAAACATTCAGTACTTC.

This clonotype was seen a handful of times. The V call is TRBV5-6, the J call TRBJ2-5; D possibly corresponds to TRBD2 (5 bases). The CDR3 is 16 amino acids. V shed 0 bases and J shed 5 bases, with 17 bases lying between them. The germline gives CDR1 SGHDT, CDR2 YYEEEE. CDR3 region: CASSLAIGGGKETQYF. In nucleotides, the CDR3 is TGTGCCAGCAGCTTGGCCATAGGAGGTGGAAAGGAGACCCAGTACTTC.